This T cell receptor (beta chain) is from a study of T cell repertoires in cytomegalovirus infection. TCRdb used MiXCR to reprocess the reads, holding one entry per CDR3 protein. The table has roughly 920,000 distinct CDR3 sequences, roughly 30% seen once. As concerns this clonotype: Its cognate antigen is unknown. It may be a read error: a sequence one base away is much more abundant.

In germline, CDR1 is ENHRY, CDR2 SYGVKD. The CDR3 is made up of 15 amino acids. After removal of 6 bases from V and 4 bases from J, the junction contained 8 bases not matched to a gene. This receptor was obtained from a human donor in good health (CMV status not recorded). Some clones in this sample may be carry-over from other donors' samples. The chain has TRBV10-3 and TRBJ1-3; 8 bases line up with TRBD1. Source: cultured CD8+ T cells from PBMCs, taken from culture after CMV antigen stimulation. This chain's CDR3 is CAISKTGATGNTIYF. The CDR3 DNA reads TGTGCCATCAGCAAGACAGGGGCGACAGGAAACACCATATATTTT.